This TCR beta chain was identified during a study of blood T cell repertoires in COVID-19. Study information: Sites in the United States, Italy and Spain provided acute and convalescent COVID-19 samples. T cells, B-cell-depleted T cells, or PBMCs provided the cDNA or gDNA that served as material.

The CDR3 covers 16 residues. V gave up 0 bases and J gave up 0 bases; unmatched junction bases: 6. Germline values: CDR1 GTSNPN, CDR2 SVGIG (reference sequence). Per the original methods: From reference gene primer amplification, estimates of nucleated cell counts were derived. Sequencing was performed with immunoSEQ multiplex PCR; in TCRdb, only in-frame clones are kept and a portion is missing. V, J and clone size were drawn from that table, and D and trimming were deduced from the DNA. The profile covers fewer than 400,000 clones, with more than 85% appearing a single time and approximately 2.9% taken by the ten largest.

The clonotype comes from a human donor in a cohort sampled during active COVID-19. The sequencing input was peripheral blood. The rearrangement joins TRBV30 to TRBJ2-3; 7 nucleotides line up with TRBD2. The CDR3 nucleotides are TGTGCCTGGAGTGTATGGCGAGCGGGGAGCACAGATACGCAGTATTTT. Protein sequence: CAWSVWRAGSTDTQYF.